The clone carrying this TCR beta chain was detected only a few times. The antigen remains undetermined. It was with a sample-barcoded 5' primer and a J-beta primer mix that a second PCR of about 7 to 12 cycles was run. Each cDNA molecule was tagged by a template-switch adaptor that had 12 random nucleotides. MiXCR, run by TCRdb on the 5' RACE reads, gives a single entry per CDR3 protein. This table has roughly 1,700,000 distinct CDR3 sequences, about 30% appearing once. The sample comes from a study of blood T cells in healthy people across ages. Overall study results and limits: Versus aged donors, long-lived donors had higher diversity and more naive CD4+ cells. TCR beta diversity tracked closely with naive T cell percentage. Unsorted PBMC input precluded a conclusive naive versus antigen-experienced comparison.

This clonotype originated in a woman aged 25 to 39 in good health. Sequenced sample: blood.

The CDR3 bases are TGTGCCACCAGCAGACGAAACCAAGAGACCCAGTACTTC. It codes for CATSRRNQETQYF. The J gene is TRBJ2-5, the V gene TRBV15, with unresolved D. This CDR3 contains 13 residues. Per germline, CDR1 LNHNV and CDR2 YYDKDF (reference sequence). V lost 2 bases to trimming and J lost 0 bases, with 4 bases between them. Together with reference TRBV15 and TRBJ2-5, the CDR3 gives the full variable domain: DAMVIQNPRYQVTQFGKPVTLSCSQTLNHNVMYWYQQKSSQAPKLLFHYYDKDFNNEADTPDNFQSRRPNTSFCFLDIRSPGLGDTAMYLCATSRRNQETQYFGPGTRLLVL.